What follows describes a single TCR beta chain. The data originate from a study of blood T cell repertoires in COVID-19. Overall study context: The study drew acute and convalescent COVID-19 samples from the United States, Italy and Spain. Nucleic acid was either cDNA or gDNA, and it came from T cells, B-cell-depleted T cells, or PBMCs.

Germline assignment: CDR1 MNHEY and CDR2 SVGAGI. This CDR3 is 15 amino acids long. Deletions cut 3 bases from V and 0 bases from J, with 11 bases between. Original methodology: Cell counts per sample came from amplifying reference gene primers. Profiled with immunoSEQ multiplex PCR; TCRdb holds only in-frame clones, not every one. V, J and clone size reflect that table, while D and trimming were determined from the DNA. The data hold about 110,000 clones, with about 64% observed a single time. The sequence was obtained from a human donor with acute or convalescent COVID-19. The donor label of this sample is uncertain. J is TRBJ1-1 and V is TRBV6-5; perhaps TRBD1 as D (5 bases). Sequencing used peripheral blood. CDR3 sequence reads: CASSYEQGMNTEAFF. The CDR3, as DNA: TGTGCCAGCAGTTATGAGCAGGGAATGAACACTGAAGCTTTCTTT.